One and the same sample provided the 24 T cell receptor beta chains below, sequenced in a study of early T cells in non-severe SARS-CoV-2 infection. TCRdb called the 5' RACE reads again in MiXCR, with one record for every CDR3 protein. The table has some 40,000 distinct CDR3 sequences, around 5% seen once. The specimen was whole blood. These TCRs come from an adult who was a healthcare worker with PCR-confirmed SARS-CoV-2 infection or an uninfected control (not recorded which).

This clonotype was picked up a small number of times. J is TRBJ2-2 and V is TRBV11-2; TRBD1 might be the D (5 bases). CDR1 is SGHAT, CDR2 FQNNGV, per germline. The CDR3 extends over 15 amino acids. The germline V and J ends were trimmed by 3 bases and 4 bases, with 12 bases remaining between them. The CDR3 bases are TGTGCCAGCAGCTTGACCCAGGGTTTCACCGGGGAGCTGTTTTTT. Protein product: CASSLTQGFTGELFF.

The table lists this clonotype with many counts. The CDR3 sequence: CSARPPDQGPNEQYF. CDR3 nucleotides: TGCAGTGCTAGACCCCCGGACCAGGGCCCCAACGAGCAGTACTTC. The chain employs TRBV20-1 and TRBJ2-7; D perhaps matches TRBD1 (5 bases). Germline CDR1 reads DFQATT; CDR2 reads SNEGSKA (reference sequence). This CDR3 contains 15 residues. V lost 2 bases and J lost 5, with 19 bases in between.

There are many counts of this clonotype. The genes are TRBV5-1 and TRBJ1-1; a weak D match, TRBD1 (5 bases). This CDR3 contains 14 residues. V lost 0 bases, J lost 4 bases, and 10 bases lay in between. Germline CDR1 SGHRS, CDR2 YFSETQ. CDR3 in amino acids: CASSLATGVTEAFF. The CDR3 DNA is TGCGCCAGCAGCTTGGCCACGGGGGTCACTGAAGCTTTCTTT.

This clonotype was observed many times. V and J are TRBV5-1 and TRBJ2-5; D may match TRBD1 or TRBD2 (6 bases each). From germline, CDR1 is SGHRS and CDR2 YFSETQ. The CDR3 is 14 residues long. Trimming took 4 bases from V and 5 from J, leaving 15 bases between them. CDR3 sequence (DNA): TGCGCCAGCAGCGTTGGGGGGCTATTTGAGACCCAGTACTTC. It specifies CASSVGGLFETQYF.

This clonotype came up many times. The CDR3 is CASSKGQGAATEAFF. The CDR3 nucleotides are TGTGCCAGCAGTAAAGGACAGGGGGCGGCAACTGAAGCTTTCTTT. The V gene is TRBV6-1, the J gene TRBJ1-1; 11 nucleotides agree with TRBD1. With V trimmed by 5 bases and J by 5 bases, 7 bases remained unmatched. CDR1 and CDR2 (germline): MNHNS, SASEGT. The CDR3 is made up of 15 amino acids.

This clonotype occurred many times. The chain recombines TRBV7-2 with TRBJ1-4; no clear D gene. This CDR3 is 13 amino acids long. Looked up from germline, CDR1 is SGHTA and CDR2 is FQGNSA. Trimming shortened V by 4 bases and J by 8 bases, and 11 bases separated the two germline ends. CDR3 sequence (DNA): TGTGCCAGCAGCTCAGCGGGCCGGGAAAAACTGTTTTTT. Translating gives CASSSAGREKLFF.

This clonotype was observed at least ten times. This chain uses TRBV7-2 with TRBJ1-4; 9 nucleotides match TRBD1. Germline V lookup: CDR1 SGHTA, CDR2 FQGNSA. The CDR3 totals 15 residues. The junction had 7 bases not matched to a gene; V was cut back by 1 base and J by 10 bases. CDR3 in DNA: TGTGCCAGCAGCTTAGGCGGGACAGGGAAGGGAAAACTGTTTTTT. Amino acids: CASSLGGTGKGKLFF.

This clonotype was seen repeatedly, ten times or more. CDR3 residues: CASSVAEDSPLHF. The CDR3 DNA is TGTGCTTCTAGCGTGGCGGAGGATTCACCCCTCCACTTT. The chain carries TRBV18 and TRBJ1-6; D not resolved. This CDR3 region has 13 residues. The germline V gene has CDR1 KGHSH and CDR2 LQKENI. Complete variable domain (other parts from reference TRBV18 and TRBJ1-6): NAGVMQNPRHLVRRRGQEARLRCSPMKGHSHVYWYRQLPEEGLKFMVYLQKENIIDESGMPKERFSAEFPKEGPSILRIQQVVRGDSAAYFCASSVAEDSPLHFGNGTRLTVT.

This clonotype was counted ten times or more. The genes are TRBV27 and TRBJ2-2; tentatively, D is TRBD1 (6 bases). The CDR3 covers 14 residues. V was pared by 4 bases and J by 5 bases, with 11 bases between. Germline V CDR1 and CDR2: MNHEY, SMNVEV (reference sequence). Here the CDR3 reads CASSYYRDTGELFF. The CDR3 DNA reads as TGTGCCAGCAGTTACTACAGGGATACCGGGGAGCTGTTTTTT.

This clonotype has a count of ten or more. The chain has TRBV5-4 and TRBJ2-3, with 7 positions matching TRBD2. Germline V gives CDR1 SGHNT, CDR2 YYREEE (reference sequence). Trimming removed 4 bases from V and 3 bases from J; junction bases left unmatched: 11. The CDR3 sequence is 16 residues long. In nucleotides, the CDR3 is TGTGCCAGCAGCGGAGTCGGGACTATTTGGACAGATACGCAGTATTTT. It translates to CASSGVGTIWTDTQYF.

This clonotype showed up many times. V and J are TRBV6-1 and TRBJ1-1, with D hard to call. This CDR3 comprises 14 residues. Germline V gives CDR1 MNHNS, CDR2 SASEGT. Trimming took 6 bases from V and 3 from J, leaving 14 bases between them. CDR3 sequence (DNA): TGTGCCAGCAGGGCCCCATGGAGGGACACTGAAGCTTTCTTT. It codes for CASRAPWRDTEAFF.

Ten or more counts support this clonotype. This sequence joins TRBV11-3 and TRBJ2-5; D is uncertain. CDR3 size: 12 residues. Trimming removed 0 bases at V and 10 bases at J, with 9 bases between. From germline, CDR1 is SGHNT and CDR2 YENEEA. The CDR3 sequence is CASSLDLPNQYF. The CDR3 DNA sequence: TGTGCCAGCAGCTTAGATCTCCCTAACCAGTACTTC.

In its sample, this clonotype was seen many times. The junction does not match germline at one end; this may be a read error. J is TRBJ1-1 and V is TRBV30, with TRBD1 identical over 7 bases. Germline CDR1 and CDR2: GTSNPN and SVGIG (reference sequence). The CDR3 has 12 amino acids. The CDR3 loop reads CAWRGQFTKAFF. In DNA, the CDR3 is TGTGCCTGGAGGGGACAGTTCACTAAAGCTTTCTTT.

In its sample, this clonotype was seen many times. The CDR3 DNA follows: TGTGCCAACGGGGGATCCCCAGGCTATGGCTACACCTTC. Translating it yields CANGGSPGYGYTF. The chain is built from TRBV10-3 and TRBJ1-2, with a possible D match to TRBD1 (5 bases). The length of the CDR3 is 13 residues. V shed 10 bases and J shed 4 bases, with 16 bases lying between them. Germline CDR1 is ENHRY and CDR2 is SYGVKD.

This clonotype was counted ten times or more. CDR3: CSLGGGTDTQYF. The CDR3 bases are TGCAGTCTCGGGGGGGGCACAGATACGCAGTATTTT. The rearrangement joins TRBV20-1 to TRBJ2-3, with 8 bases matching TRBD2. Germline CDR1 reads DFQATT; CDR2 reads SNEGSKA (reference sequence). V lost 8 bases, J lost 1 base, and 2 bases stayed unmatched. This CDR3 region has 12 residues.

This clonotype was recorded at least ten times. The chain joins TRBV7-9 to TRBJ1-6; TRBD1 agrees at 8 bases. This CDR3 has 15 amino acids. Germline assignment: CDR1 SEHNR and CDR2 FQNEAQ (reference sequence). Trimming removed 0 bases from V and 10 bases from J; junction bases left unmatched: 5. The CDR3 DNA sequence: TGTGCCAGCAGCTTAGCGAGACAGGGGTTCTCACCCCTCCACTTT. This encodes CASSLARQGFSPLHF.

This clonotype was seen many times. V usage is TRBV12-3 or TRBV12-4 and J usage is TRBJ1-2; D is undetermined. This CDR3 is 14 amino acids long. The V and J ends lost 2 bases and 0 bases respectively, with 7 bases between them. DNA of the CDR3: TGTGCCAGCAGTTTATGGGGTACTAACTATGGCTACACCTTC. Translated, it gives CASSLWGTNYGYTF.

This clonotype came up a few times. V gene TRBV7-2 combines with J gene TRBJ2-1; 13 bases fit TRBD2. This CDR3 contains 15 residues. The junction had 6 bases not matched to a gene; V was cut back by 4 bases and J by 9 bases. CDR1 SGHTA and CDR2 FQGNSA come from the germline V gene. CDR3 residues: CASSYGGTSGAEQFF. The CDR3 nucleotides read TGTGCCAGCAGCTACGGCGGGACTAGCGGGGCTGAGCAGTTCTTC.

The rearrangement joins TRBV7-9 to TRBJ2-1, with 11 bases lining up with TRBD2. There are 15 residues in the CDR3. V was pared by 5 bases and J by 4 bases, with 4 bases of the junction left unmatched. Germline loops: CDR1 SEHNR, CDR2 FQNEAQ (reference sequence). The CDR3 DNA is TGTGCCAGCAGCCGCGGGACTAGCGGATACAATGAGCAGTTCTTC. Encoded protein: CASSRGTSGYNEQFF.

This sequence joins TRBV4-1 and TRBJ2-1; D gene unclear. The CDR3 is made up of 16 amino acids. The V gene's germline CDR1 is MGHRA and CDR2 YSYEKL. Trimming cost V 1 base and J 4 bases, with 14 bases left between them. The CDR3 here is CASSQGYGKSYNEQFF. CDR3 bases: TGCGCCAGCAGCCAAGGATACGGAAAGTCTTACAATGAGCAGTTCTTC.

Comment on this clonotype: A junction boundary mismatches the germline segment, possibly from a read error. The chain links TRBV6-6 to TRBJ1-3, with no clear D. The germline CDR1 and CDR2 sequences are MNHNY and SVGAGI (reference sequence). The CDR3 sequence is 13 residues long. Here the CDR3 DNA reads TGTGCCACCCTAGTTCCCTCTAGAAACACCATATATTTT. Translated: CATLVPSRNTIYF.

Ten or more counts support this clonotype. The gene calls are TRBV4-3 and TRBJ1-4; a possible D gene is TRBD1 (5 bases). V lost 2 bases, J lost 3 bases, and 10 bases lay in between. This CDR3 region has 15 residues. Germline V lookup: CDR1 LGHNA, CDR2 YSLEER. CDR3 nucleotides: TGCGCCAGCAGCCAATGGAGGGACGCTAATGAAAAACTGTTTTTT. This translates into CASSQWRDANEKLFF.

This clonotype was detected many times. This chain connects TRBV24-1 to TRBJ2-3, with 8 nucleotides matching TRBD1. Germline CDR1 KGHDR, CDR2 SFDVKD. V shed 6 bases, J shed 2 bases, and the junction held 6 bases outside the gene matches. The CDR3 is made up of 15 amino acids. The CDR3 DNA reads TGTGCCACCAGTCCTGGACAGGGCCCCACAGATACGCAGTATTTT. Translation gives CATSPGQGPTDTQYF.

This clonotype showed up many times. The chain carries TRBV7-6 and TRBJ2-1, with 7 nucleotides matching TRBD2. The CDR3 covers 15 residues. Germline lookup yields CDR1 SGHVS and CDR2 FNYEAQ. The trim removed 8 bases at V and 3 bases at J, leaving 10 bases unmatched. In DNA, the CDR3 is TGTGCCAGCTGCCGAGGGGCGGGAGACTACAATGAGCAGTTCTTC. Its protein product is CASCRGAGDYNEQFF. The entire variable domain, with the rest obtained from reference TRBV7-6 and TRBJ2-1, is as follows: GAGVSQSPRYKVTKRGQDVALRCDPISGHVSLYWYRQALGQGPEFLTYFNYEAQQDKSGLPNDRFSAERPEGSISTLTIQRTEQRDSAMYRCASCRGAGDYNEQFFGPGTRLTVL.